The next 15 T cell receptor beta chains were all read from a single sample in a study of cytomegalovirus exposure and HLA in healthy donors. Assay: immunoSEQ multiplex PCR; the TCRdb copy retains only in-frame clones and omits some. The table lists roughly 50,000 clones, about nine tenths of them singletons. Sequencing was performed on PBMCs. The source of these receptors is a man younger than 35 in good health and CMV-seronegative.

The chain employs TRBV6-1 and TRBJ2-3, with D perhaps matching TRBD1 (5 bases). This CDR3 region has 12 residues. The germline V gene encodes CDR1 MNHNS and CDR2 SASEGT. V shed 7 bases and J shed 5 bases, with 10 bases lying between them. This CDR3 reads CASIQDGDTQYF. The CDR3 DNA is TGTGCCAGCATACAGGATGGAGATACGCAGTATTTT.

The gene calls are TRBV6-5 and TRBJ2-3, with TRBD1 identical over 7 bases. The V segment lost 2 bases and the J segment 2 bases; nucleotides outside the gene matches: 7. This CDR3 is 16 amino acids long. Germline V gives CDR1 MNHEY, CDR2 SVGAGI. Here the CDR3 DNA reads TGTGCCAGCAGTTACACCACCGGGACAGACACAGATACGCAGTATTTT. Translation: CASSYTTGTDTDTQYF.

This chain uses TRBV5-1 with TRBJ1-2; the match to TRBD1 covers 8 bases. Trimming removed 6 bases from V and 5 bases from J; junction bases left unmatched: 6. Germline loops: CDR1 SGHRS, CDR2 YFSETQ. This CDR3 has 13 residues. This chain's CDR3 is CASNVDRGYGYTF. The CDR3 DNA is TGCGCCAGCAACGTCGACAGGGGTTATGGCTACACCTTC.

The rearrangement uses TRBV7-8 and TRBJ1-2, with D unresolved. V lost 2 bases and J lost 4, with 17 bases in between. The CDR3 sequence is 16 residues long. Germline V gene sequence: CDR1 SGHVS, CDR2 FQNEAQ. CDR3 region: CASSLTLGGIGYGYTF. The CDR3 DNA follows: TGTGCCAGCAGCTTAACCCTAGGCGGAATCGGCTATGGCTACACCTTC. The whole variable domain, filled in from reference TRBV7-8 and TRBJ1-2, reads GAGVSQSPRYKVAKRGQDVALRCDPISGHVSLFWYQQALGQGPEFLTYFQNEAQLDKSGLPSDRFFAERPEGSVSTLKIQRTQQEDSAVYLCASSLTLGGIGYGYTFGSGTRLTVV.

The chain couples TRBV10-3 to TRBJ2-7; TRBD1 aligns across 10 bases. Germline V lookup: CDR1 ENHRY, CDR2 SYGVKD. The V and J ends lost 6 bases and 4 bases, in that order; junction bases with no gene match: 12. This CDR3 has 16 amino acids. The CDR3 nucleotides are TGTGCCATCAGCAAGACCGGGACAGGGGACTTATACGAGCAGTACTTC. Amino acids: CAISKTGTGDLYEQYF.

The chain recombines TRBV7-8 with TRBJ2-7; weak D call: TRBD2 (6 bases). CDR3 length equals 14 residues. V lost 3 bases to trimming and J lost 2 bases, with 11 bases between them. Germline CDR1 SGHVS, CDR2 FQNEAQ. The CDR3 reads CASSLGGSTYEQYF. Here the CDR3 DNA reads TGTGCCAGCAGCTTGGGAGGTTCCACCTACGAGCAGTACTTC.

This clone was seen only once. The chain uses TRBV6-5 and TRBJ2-1; possible D gene TRBD2, 5 bases. Per the germline V gene, CDR1 is MNHEY and CDR2 is SVGAGI. Trimming took off 7 bases at V and 8 bases at J, with 15 bases between the two ends. This CDR3 has 13 amino acids. In nucleotides, the CDR3 is TGTGCCAGCACAGTTAGCCTAGCCGATGAGCAGTTCTTC. Its translation: CASTVSLADEQFF.

The chain employs TRBV4-2 and TRBJ2-5; D may be TRBD1 (5 bases). The CDR3 contains 17 residues. Per the germline V gene, CDR1 is LGHNA and CDR2 is YNFKEQ. The V end lost 1 base, the J end lost 0 bases, and 15 bases lay between the germline ends. The CDR3 loop is CASSQGAGQGNQETQYF. The CDR3 region has the DNA TGTGCCAGCAGCCAAGGAGCAGGGCAAGGGAACCAAGAGACCCAGTACTTC.

This rearrangement joins TRBV4-3 to TRBJ1-2, with 8 bases fitting TRBD1. CDR1 is LGHNA, CDR2 YSLEER, per germline. Losses at the gene ends were 4 bases for V and 8 bases for J; bases not matched to a gene: 6. There are 13 residues in the CDR3. This CDR3 is CASSRGQGGGYTF. As DNA, the CDR3 is TGCGCCAGCAGCCGAGGACAGGGTGGCGGCTACACCTTC.

This clone appeared a single time. V and J are TRBV27 and TRBJ2-7, with D maybe TRBD1 (5 bases). The CDR3 runs to 14 residues. V dropped 3 bases and J dropped 1 base, with 10 bases sitting between them. Germline loops: CDR1 MNHEY, CDR2 SMNVEV (reference sequence). The CDR3 region is CASSFHRNSYEQYF. DNA of the CDR3: TGTGCCAGCAGTTTCCACAGGAATTCCTACGAGCAGTACTTC.

This chain uses TRBV4-3 with TRBJ2-7, with TRBD1 matching 7 bases. Trimming removed 4 bases from V and 3 bases from J; junction bases left unmatched: 9. This CDR3 has 15 residues. Germline CDR1 and CDR2: LGHNA and YSLEER. The CDR3 coding sequence is TGCGCCAGCAGCCCCAGGTTGGGACAGAGCTACGAGCAGTACTTC. Translation: CASSPRLGQSYEQYF.

The chain links TRBV11-3 to TRBJ2-1; TRBD1 matches 11 bases. CDR3 length: 16 amino acids. After removal of 3 bases from V and 7 bases from J, the junction contained 8 bases not matched to a gene. Germline loops: CDR1 SGHNT, CDR2 YENEEA. CDR3 sequence reads: CASSFGTGGSRNEQFF. The CDR3 nucleotides read TGTGCCAGCAGCTTCGGGACAGGGGGTTCTAGGAATGAGCAGTTCTTC. The whole variable domain, remainder taken from reference TRBV11-3 and TRBJ2-1, is EAGVVQSPRYKIIEKKQPVAFWCNPISGHNTLYWYLQNLGQGPELLIRYENEEAVDDSQLPKDRFSAERLKGVDSTLKIQPAELGDSAVYLCASSFGTGGSRNEQFFGPGTRLTVL.

This rearrangement joins TRBV27 to TRBJ1-1, with D unresolved. The length of the CDR3 is 13 residues. Deletions cut 2 bases from V and 7 bases from J, with 11 bases between. Germline V gene lookup returns CDR1 MNHEY and CDR2 SMNVEV (reference sequence). Here the CDR3 DNA reads TGTGCCAGCAGTTTACTGACTGGAGGTGAAGCTTTCTTT. Amino acids: CASSLLTGGEAFF.

CDR3 in amino acids: CASSFFGSYEQYF. CDR3 DNA: TGTGCCAGCAGTTTTTTCGGGTCCTACGAGCAGTACTTC. V and J are TRBV28 and TRBJ2-7; D remains ambiguous. CDR3 length: 13 amino acids. Per the germline V gene, CDR1 is MDHEN and CDR2 is SYDVKM. V lost 3 bases and J lost 1, with 7 bases in between.

J is TRBJ1-4 and V is TRBV4-1, with TRBD1 matching over 7 bases. CDR1 is MGHRA and CDR2 is YSYEKL in the germline V gene. V shed 4 bases and J 8 bases; nucleotides not matched to a gene: 10. This CDR3 region has 15 residues. In DNA form, the CDR3 reads TGCGCCAGCAGCCGAAGACAGGGCATGGGAGAAAAACTGTTTTTT. Encoded protein: CASSRRQGMGEKLFF.